A single TCR beta chain is shown here with its context. Its antigen is unidentified. Using immunoSEQ multiplex PCR, the repertoire was profiled, and TCRdb retains in-frame clones only, with some absent. This sample has approximately 1.5 million clones, with roughly 98% found just once. This sample is drawn from a study of shared clonotypes between healthy human individuals. General study results and limits: Blood was the only sampled material, and tissue repertoires likely differ.

Looked up from germline, CDR1 is LNHDA and CDR2 is SQIVND (reference sequence). The V gene lost 6 bases and the J gene lost 0 bases, with 18 bases spanning the gap. This CDR3 has 17 residues. Sequenced: naive CD4+ T cells sorted from blood. Subset: CD45RA+ positively selected. This sequence was found in a man between 25 and 39 years old in good health. The chain joins TRBV19 to TRBJ1-5; D is unclear. The CDR3 DNA is TGTGCCAGTAGCAAGGTCCACAGCCTGCTTAGCAATCAGCCCCAGCATTTT. Residues: CASSKVHSLLSNQPQHF.